The 26 T cell receptor beta chains below were found in one sample sequenced in a study of PD-1 blockade in classical Hodgkin lymphoma. Assay: immunoSEQ multiplex PCR; the TCRdb copy retains only in-frame clones and omits some. Altogether almost 100,000 clones are present, roughly 92% being singletons, with the ten largest covering approximately 2.8%. With no exception, relapse followed autologous stem cell transplantation in all patients, and brentuximab vedotin exposure varied. Specimen: peripheral blood mononuclear cells (PBMCs), collected at baseline. The receptors were gathered from a human donor with classical Hodgkin lymphoma.

CDR3 sequence: CAWNPVALIGETSGSSPYEQYF. The CDR3 region has the DNA TGTGCCTGGAACCCGGTAGCTCTCATCGGCGAGACTAGCGGGAGCTCCCCCTACGAGCAGTACTTC. The chain combines TRBV30 with TRBJ2-7; 12 bases align to TRBD2. This CDR3 region has 22 residues. Germline values: CDR1 GTSNPN, CDR2 SVGIG (reference sequence). Trimming took 4 bases from V and 2 from J; bases not matched to a gene: 27.

In its sample, this clone was seen once. In DNA form, the CDR3 reads TGCGCCAGCAGGATACAGGGGGTGAACACTGAAGCTTTCTTT. Protein: CASRIQGVNTEAFF. This chain uses TRBV10-2 with TRBJ1-1; TRBD1 agrees at 8 bases. With 6 bases clipped from V and 0 bases from J, the junction kept 3 bases outside the gene matches. Germline CDR1 is WSHSY and CDR2 is SAAADI. The CDR3 loop spans 14 amino acids.

The rearrangement uses TRBV19 and TRBJ1-1, with 7 bases that match TRBD1. The CDR3 is 14 residues long. Germline CDR1 and CDR2: LNHDA and SQIVND (reference sequence). V lost 4 bases, J lost 1 base, and 3 bases stayed unmatched. The CDR3 protein is CASSRAGGNTEAFF. CDR3 bases: TGTGCCAGTAGTAGGGCAGGGGGGAACACTGAAGCTTTCTTT.

This chain uses TRBV6-5 with TRBJ1-2, with D possibly matching TRBD1 (5 bases). Germline V CDR1 and CDR2: MNHEY, SVGAGI. Trimming cost V 6 bases and J 5 bases, with 13 bases left between them. The CDR3 is 13 amino acids. The CDR3 region has the DNA TGTGCCAGCAGCCAGGGCGCAGGATATGGCTACACCTTC. Translated: CASSQGAGYGYTF.

The genes are TRBV7-3 and TRBJ2-1; D may be TRBD2 (5 bases). The V gene's germline CDR1 is SGHTA and CDR2 FQGTGA. V was shortened by 2 bases and J by 9 bases, with 11 bases between the two germline ends. The CDR3 is 13 residues long. The CDR3 protein is CASSLVGVGEQFF. In nucleotides, the CDR3 is TGTGCCAGCAGCTTAGTGGGAGTGGGTGAGCAGTTCTTC.

This chain connects TRBV27 to TRBJ2-3; 7 bases fit TRBD1. The V and J ends lost 6 bases and 1 base, in that order; junction bases with no gene match: 7. There are 15 residues in the CDR3. Germline V gives CDR1 MNHEY, CDR2 SMNVEV (reference sequence). CDR3 sequence reads: CASSLRRGRTDTQYF. The CDR3 nucleotides read TGTGCCAGCAGCCTCCGAAGGGGGCGCACAGATACGCAGTATTTT.

CDR3 sequence (DNA): TGTGCCAGCAGCCCGGGACGGAAAACTAATGAAAAACTGTTTTTT. Protein sequence: CASSPGRKTNEKLFF. The V and J genes are TRBV7-9 and TRBJ1-4; perhaps TRBD1 as D (5 bases). The CDR3 has 15 residues. Germline V CDR1 and CDR2: SEHNR, FQNEAQ (reference sequence). V was trimmed by 5 bases and J by 1 base, leaving 11 bases between them.

This clone appeared a single time. This chain links TRBV27 with TRBJ2-1; 11 bases fit TRBD2. Germline CDR1 and CDR2: MNHEY and SMNVEV (reference sequence). This CDR3 is built from 18 residues. Trimming at V came to 7 bases and at J to 5 bases, leaving 16 bases not matched to a gene. The DNA for the CDR3 is TGTGCCAGCACTAATAGCGGGAGGGCCCCTTCTTCCAACAATGAGCAGTTCTTC. Encoded protein: CASTNSGRAPSSNNEQFF.

The J gene is TRBJ2-7, the V gene TRBV28; D assignment may be TRBD1 or TRBD2 (5 bases each). CDR3 length equals 13 residues. Germline V gene lookup returns CDR1 MDHEN and CDR2 SYDVKM. Trimming took off 6 bases at V and 2 bases at J, with 11 bases between the two ends. The CDR3 region has the DNA TGTGCCAGCAGGGGGACGGGACCCTACGAGCAGTACTTC. Translation gives CASRGTGPYEQYF.

V is TRBV5-1 and J is TRBJ2-2, with D uncertain. The CDR3 is 13 amino acids. V was clipped by 3 bases and J by 4 bases, with 7 bases between them. Germline V gene data show CDR1 as SGHRS and CDR2 as YFSETQ. The CDR3 DNA sequence: TGCGCCAGCAGCTCCTCCATCACCGGGGAGCTGTTTTTT. Translating it yields CASSSSITGELFF.

The chain joins TRBV5-1 to TRBJ2-3; the D gene is possibly TRBD2 (5 bases). Germline CDR1 SGHRS, CDR2 YFSETQ. The CDR3 totals 15 residues. V was pared by 0 bases and J by 6 bases, with 14 bases between. CDR3 loop: CASSLVDWQVDTQYF. The CDR3 coding sequence is TGCGCCAGCAGCTTGGTGGACTGGCAGGTGGATACGCAGTATTTT. Complete variable domain (other parts from reference TRBV5-1 and TRBJ2-3): KAGVTQTPRYLIKTRGQQVTLSCSPISGHRSVSWYQQTPGQGLQFLFEYFSETQRNKGNFPGRFSGRQFSNSRSEMNVSTLELGDSALYLCASSLVDWQVDTQYFGPGTRLTVL.

The chain employs TRBV19 and TRBJ2-3; tentatively, D is TRBD1 (6 bases). The CDR3 is 16 residues long. Looked up from germline, CDR1 is LNHDA and CDR2 is SQIVND (reference sequence). The V gene lost 5 bases and the J gene lost 1 base, with 16 bases spanning the gap. Here the CDR3 reads CASSSRTAEGTDTQYF. The DNA of the CDR3 is TGTGCCAGTAGTTCCCGGACAGCGGAAGGCACAGATACGCAGTATTTT. Filled out from reference TRBV19 and TRBJ2-3, the complete variable domain reads DGGITQSPKYLFRKEGQNVTLSCEQNLNHDAMYWYRQDPGQGLRLIYYSQIVNDFQKGDIAEGYSVSREKKESFPLTVTSAQKNPTAFYLCASSSRTAEGTDTQYFGPGTRLTVL.

The chain uses TRBV5-1 and TRBJ1-1; D may be TRBD1 (5 bases). Germline V CDR1 and CDR2: SGHRS, YFSETQ. The CDR3 runs to 12 residues. V gave up 8 bases and J gave up 1 base, with 9 bases separating them. Here the CDR3 DNA reads TGCGCCAGTAGAAGGGGGAACACTGAAGCTTTCTTT. This encodes CASRRGNTEAFF.

The V gene is TRBV14, the J gene TRBJ2-1; 10 nucleotides align to TRBD2. The CDR3 totals 15 residues. Trimming cost V 7 bases and J 6 bases; bases outside gene matches: 9. The V gene's germline CDR1 is SGHDN and CDR2 FVKESK. The DNA of the CDR3 is TGTGCCAGCACCGTCCTAGCGGGAGTGTTCAATGAGCAGTTCTTC. Amino acids: CASTVLAGVFNEQFF.

The chain employs TRBV5-8 and TRBJ1-2, with D unresolved. The CDR3 length is 12 residues. Trimming cost V 4 bases and J 7 bases, with 11 bases left between them. Germline assignment: CDR1 SGHTS and CDR2 YDEGEE. The CDR3: CASSLDTGGYTF. The CDR3 DNA is TGTGCCAGCAGCCTAGACACGGGTGGCTACACCTTC.

This clone has only one observation. V and J are TRBV28 and TRBJ2-5; D not certain. V was shortened by 1 base and J by 1 base, with 22 bases between the two germline ends. CDR3 length: 19 residues. CDR1 and CDR2 (germline): MDHEN, SYDVKM. The CDR3 here is CASSLSPLRRARFQETQYF. The CDR3 nucleotides are TGTGCCAGCAGTTTATCTCCCTTACGCCGGGCTCGCTTCCAAGAGACCCAGTACTTC. The complete variable domain, with remaining parts taken from reference TRBV28 and TRBJ2-5, reads DVKVTQSSRYLVKRTGEKVFLECVQDMDHENMFWYRQDPGLGLRLIYFSYDVKMKEKGDIPEGYSVSREKKERFSLILESASTNQTSMYLCASSLSPLRRARFQETQYFGPGTRLLVL.

V usage is TRBV9 and J usage is TRBJ1-1; D is perhaps TRBD1 (5 bases). Germline values: CDR1 SGDLS, CDR2 YYNGEE. V was clipped by 0 bases and J by 2 bases, with 14 bases between them. CDR3 length: 16 residues. The CDR3 here is CASSVGPGGINTEAFF. CDR3 sequence (DNA): TGTGCCAGCAGCGTAGGCCCCGGGGGTATTAACACTGAAGCTTTCTTT.

The V and J genes are TRBV28 and TRBJ2-1, with 8 nucleotides matching TRBD2. The V gene end was trimmed by 4 bases and the J gene end by 9 bases; junction bases not matched to a gene: 11. The CDR3 has 15 amino acids. Germline lookup yields CDR1 MDHEN and CDR2 SYDVKM. Here the CDR3 reads CASSSLAGPAAEQFF. DNA for the CDR3: TGTGCCAGCAGTTCCTTAGCGGGGCCTGCAGCTGAGCAGTTCTTC.

This rearrangement joins TRBV18 to TRBJ2-6; D might be TRBD2 (6 bases). Germline V CDR1 and CDR2: KGHSH, LQKENI. The CDR3 extends over 18 amino acids. Trimming removed 1 base from V and 4 bases from J, with 17 bases in between. CDR3 DNA: TGTGCCAGCTCACCACTTGGTTCCCCACGGGGGGGGGCCAACGTCCTGACTTTC. This sequence encodes CASSPLGSPRGGANVLTF.

V gene TRBV7-9 combines with J gene TRBJ1-4; D not certain. Germline CDR1 and CDR2: SEHNR and FQNEAQ (reference sequence). V was cut by 1 base and J by 2 bases, with 5 bases left in between. The CDR3 is 14 residues long. The CDR3 sequence is CASSLVGTNEKLFF. In DNA form, the CDR3 reads TGTGCCAGCAGCTTAGTCGGGACTAATGAAAAACTGTTTTTT.

The genes are TRBV28 and TRBJ2-1; tentative D call: TRBD1 (6 bases). Per the germline V gene, CDR1 is MDHEN and CDR2 is SYDVKM. The CDR3 covers 13 residues. Trimming took 6 bases from V and 6 from J, leaving 12 bases between them. The CDR3: CASSDRSGNEQFF. The CDR3 region has the DNA TGTGCCAGCAGCGACAGGTCCGGCAATGAGCAGTTCTTC.

This rearrangement joins TRBV30 to TRBJ2-1; the D gene is possibly TRBD2 (6 bases). CDR3 length: 15 residues. CDR1 is GTSNPN and CDR2 is SVGIG in the germline V gene (reference sequence). Between the trimmed V and J ends, which lost 1 base and 7 bases, there was a span of 17 bases. CDR3 bases: TGTGCCTGGAGTGACGAAGGGCTAGCGCGGAATGAGCAGTTCTTC. It translates to CAWSDEGLARNEQFF.

The chain joins TRBV9 to TRBJ2-7, with 7 positions matching TRBD2. CDR1 is SGDLS, CDR2 YYNGEE, per germline. This CDR3 region has 15 residues. With 0 bases clipped from V and 4 bases from J, the junction kept 7 bases outside the gene matches. The CDR3 DNA follows: TGTGCCAGCAGCGTAGATCAAGCGGGAAGGTACGAGCAGTACTTC. This encodes CASSVDQAGRYEQYF.

The V gene is TRBV28, the J gene TRBJ2-1; D gene ambiguous. Looked up from germline, CDR1 is MDHEN and CDR2 is SYDVKM. The CDR3 loop spans 15 amino acids. V lost 6 bases to trimming and J lost 6 bases, with 18 bases between them. The CDR3 nucleotides read TGTGCCAGCAGGCCTGCCGGGTTGCAAGGCAATGAGCAGTTCTTC. Translated, it gives CASRPAGLQGNEQFF.

The chain couples TRBV4-1 to TRBJ1-1; D call uncertain. Trimming took off 0 bases at V and 4 bases at J, with 12 bases between the two ends. The CDR3 extends over 15 amino acids. The germline gives CDR1 MGHRA, CDR2 YSYEKL. The CDR3: CASSQDVTLGTEAFF. CDR3 DNA sequence: TGCGCCAGCAGCCAAGATGTGACGCTCGGCACTGAAGCTTTCTTT.

This chain links TRBV7-9 with TRBJ2-2; 7 bases fit TRBD2. Germline trimming cut 6 bases from V and 0 bases from J; bases unmatched to any gene: 4. This CDR3 contains 15 residues. The germline V gene has CDR1 SEHNR and CDR2 FQNEAQ (reference sequence). The CDR3 DNA reads TGTGCCAGCAGTTCCGGGACTACGAACACCGGGGAGCTGTTTTTT. This sequence encodes CASSSGTTNTGELFF.